This is a list of T cell receptor beta chains from one sample in a study of shared clonotypes between healthy human individuals. Only in-frame clones appear in the TCRdb table, and some are missing; sequencing was by immunoSEQ multiplex PCR. The sample carries 550,000 to 800,000 clones, around 74% recorded once. Sequencing used memory CD4+ T cells sorted from blood. The receptors here all came from a woman between 25 and 40 years old in good health. The CDR3 runs from the conserved cysteine through the conserved F or W. D genes are given only for firm matches. Some rows have no size entry. The others give once, few or many, or a class for an expanded clone.

TRBJ2-3 | . | TRBV7-2 | . | CASSLNPLRDTQYF | TGTGCCAGCAGCTTAAACCCCCTAAGAGATACGCAGTATTTT
TRBJ2-7 | . | TRBV6-5 | . | CASSFRNRLYEQYF | TGTGCCAGCAGCTTCCGGAACAGATTATACGAGCAGTACTTC
TRBJ2-5 | TRBD1 | TRBV7-9 | once | CASSLRGQGDQETQYF | TGTGCCAGCAGCTTACGGGGACAGGGGGATCAAGAGACCCAGTACTTC
TRBJ1-4 | . | TRBV30 | . | CASGRGANEKLFF | TGTGCCTCCGGTCGGGGGGCTAATGAAAAACTGTTTTTT
TRBJ1-2 | . | TRBV9 | . | CASSTNPGRQVYGYTF | TGTGCCAGCAGCACGAACCCGGGACGTCAGGTGTATGGCTACACCTTC
TRBJ1-5 | . | TRBV10-1 | few | CASSPSGNQPQHF | TGCGCCAGCAGCCCTTCCGGGAATCAGCCCCAGCATTTT
TRBJ2-7 | . | TRBV11-3 | . | CASSLGGQYEQYF | TGTGCCAGCAGCTTAGGAGGTCAATACGAGCAGTACTTC
TRBJ2-1 | . | TRBV9 | . | CASSVAPRADNEQFF | TGTGCCAGCAGCGTAGCGCCCCGAGCCGACAATGAGCAGTTCTTC
TRBJ1-4 | . | TRBV7-3 | many | CASSLLRELDEKLFF | TGTGCCAGCAGCTTACTAAGGGAATTAGATGAAAAACTGTTTTTT
TRBJ2-1 | TRBD2 | TRBV6-5 | . | CASRPSGNTYNEQFF | TGTGCCAGCAGGCCTAGCGGGAACACCTACAATGAGCAGTTCTTC
TRBJ2-7 | . | TRBV12-1 | . | CASTTPHTGPDYEQYF | TGTGCCAGCACCACCCCCCACACCGGCCCCGACTACGAGCAGTACTTC
TRBJ2-5 | TRBD2 | TRBV18 | . | CASSQRGETQYF | TGTGCCAGCTCACAGCGGGGGGAGACCCAGTACTTC
TRBJ2-7 | TRBD2 | TRBV4-1 | once | CASSDRLAGTYEQYF | TGCGCCAGCAGCGACCGACTAGCGGGTACCTACGAGCAGTACTTC
TRBJ1-1 | TRBD1 | TRBV6-5 | . | CASSSGTGGWSTEAFF | TGTGCCAGCAGTTCCGGGACAGGGGGGTGGAGTACTGAAGCTTTCTTT
TRBJ1-4 | . | TRBV11-2 | . | CASSLVGGAANEKLFF | TGTGCCAGCAGCTTAGTGGGGGGCGCGGCTAATGAAAAACTGTTTTTT
TRBJ1-2 | . | TRBV28 | . | CAISPDGHYGYTF | TGTGCCATCTCCCCAGATGGGCACTATGGCTACACCTTC
TRBJ2-4 | . | TRBV5-6 | . | CASRHYGGAIGNIQYF | TGTGCCAGCAGGCATTATGGGGGGGCGATAGGAAACATTCAGTACTTC
TRBJ2-2 | . | TRBV19 | few | CASTLGGIGTGELFF | TGTGCCAGTACCCTAGGGGGGATAGGAACCGGGGAGCTGTTTTTT
TRBJ1-2 | . | TRBV6-6 | . | CASSTVGDYGYTF | TGTGCCAGCAGTACGGTCGGCGACTATGGCTACACCTTC
TRBJ2-7 | . | TRBV5-1 | . | CASSFSGTNYEQYF | TGCGCCAGCAGCTTCTCCGGGACAAACTACGAGCAGTACTTC
TRBJ2-3 | . | TRBV20-1 | . | CSATPPDTQYF | TGCAGTGCTACCCCCCCAGATACGCAGTATTTT
TRBJ1-1 | . | TRBV2 | . | CASSGLPNTEAFF | TGTGCCAGCAGTGGACTGCCGAACACTGAAGCTTTCTTT
TRBJ2-3 | TRBD2 | TRBV6-6 | . | CASSLRGRGSTDTQYF | TGTGCCAGCAGTTTACGCGGGAGGGGGAGCACAGATACGCAGTATTTT
TRBJ2-5 | TRBD1 | TRBV29-1 | . | CSVRQGETQYF | TGCAGCGTTCGACAGGGAGAGACCCAGTACTTC
TRBJ2-2 | TRBD1 | TRBV11-2 | . | CASSHHRGKNTGELFF | TGTGCCAGCAGCCACCACAGGGGGAAAAACACCGGGGAGCTGTTTTTT
TRBJ2-5 | . | TRBV28 | . | CASRSETQYF | TGTGCCAGCAGATCCGAGACCCAGTACTTC
TRBJ1-1 | . | TRBV5-6 | . | CASSQYSHTEAFF | TGTGCCAGCAGTCAGTACAGTCACACTGAAGCTTTCTTT
TRBJ1-2 | . | TRBV6-1 | . | CASKLDYGYTF | TGTGCCAGCAAACTAGACTATGGCTACACCTTC
TRBJ1-1 | . | TRBV30 | . | CAWTSRRQGMNTEAFF | TGTGCCTGGACCTCCCGCAGGCAGGGGATGAACACTGAAGCTTTCTTT
TRBJ1-1 | . | TRBV28 | few | CASSTGTNLNTEAFF | TGTGCCAGCAGTACCGGGACAAACTTGAACACTGAAGCTTTCTTT
TRBJ2-7 | TRBD1 | TRBV28 | once | CASTTRATGGVYEQYF | TGTGCCAGCACTACGCGAGCGACAGGGGGGGTCTACGAGCAGTACTTC
TRBJ2-5 | . | TRBV6-1 | . | CASDRKETQYF | TGTGCCAGCGACCGGAAAGAGACCCAGTACTTC
TRBJ2-2 | . | TRBV4-2 | . | CASSLWGERNTGELFF | TGTGCCAGCAGCCTATGGGGGGAGAGGAACACCGGGGAGCTGTTTTTT
TRBJ2-1 | TRBD2 | TRBV6-5 | . | CASSQGSGSYNEQFF | TGTGCCAGCAGTCAAGGGAGCGGGAGCTACAATGAGCAGTTCTTC
TRBJ1-1 | . | TRBV7-9 | . | CASSLSSGMNTEAFF | TGTGCCAGCAGCTTAAGTTCAGGAATGAACACTGAAGCTTTCTTT
TRBJ2-3 | . | TRBV28 | . | CASSFVVHTDTQYF | TGTGCCAGCAGTTTTGTGGTCCACACAGATACGCAGTATTTT
TRBJ2-7 | TRBD2 | TRBV25-1 | . | CASSESGRASGSYEQYF | TGTGCCAGCAGTGAAAGCGGTAGGGCTAGCGGATCCTACGAGCAGTACTTC
TRBJ2-2 | TRBD1 | TRBV4-2 | . | CASSPSDRGTGELFF | TGTGCCAGCAGCCCATCCGACAGGGGAACCGGGGAGCTGTTTTTT
TRBJ1-5 | TRBD1 | TRBV19 | . | CASSTLPGQGMQPQHF | TGTGCCAGTAGTACCCTCCCAGGACAGGGTATGCAGCCCCAGCATTTT
TRBJ1-2 | . | TRBV6-6 | . | CASSYSGNGYTF | TGTGCCAGCAGTTACTCGGGAAATGGCTACACCTTC
TRBJ2-1 | TRBD2 | TRBV28 | . | CASKFPRGLAASFSYNEQFF | TGTGCCAGCAAATTTCCCCGGGGACTAGCGGCATCTTTCTCCTACAATGAGCAGTTCTTC
TRBJ1-4 | . | TRBV6-1 | . | CASSETHESQKLFF | TGTGCCAGCAGTGAAACCCACGAAAGCCAAAAACTGTTTTTT
TRBJ1-1 | TRBD1 | TRBV4-1 | . | CASSQGTWYRGDTEAFF | TGCGCCAGCAGCCAAGGGACCTGGTACAGGGGAGACACTGAAGCTTTCTTT
TRBJ1-2 | . | TRBV28 | . | CASDAPSYGYTF | TGTGCCAGCGACGCCCCCAGCTATGGCTACACCTTC